The clone carrying this T cell receptor beta chain has a count of ten or more. The CDR3 is 11 amino acids. CDR1 is MNHNS, CDR2 SASEGT, per germline. V lost 5 bases, J lost 6 bases, and 8 bases lay in between. Time point in this sample: pre-sensitization, week 0. Treatment: therapeutic diphenylcyclopropenone sensitization with weekly scalp DPC. Via MiXCR, TCRdb re-called the RACE reads, giving one row per CDR3 protein. The repertoire has around 250,000 distinct CDR3 sequences, about 9.4% of them found once; the top ten carry roughly 2.5%. The data derive from a study of human T cells and chemical hapten exposure. Whole-study context: DPC (0.01%) was patch tested on the upper back and read at 6 days.

Sequencing used whole blood, obtained in connection with sensitization to the hapten diphenylcyclopropenone (DPC). The clonotype was recovered from a middle-aged woman with alopecia areata. Some clones in this sample may be carry-over from other donors' samples. The chain recombines TRBV6-1 with TRBJ2-7; D uncertain. CDR3 coding DNA: TGTGCCAGCAGTCAGGTAATCGAGCAGTACTTC. Amino acid sequence: CASSQVIEQYF.